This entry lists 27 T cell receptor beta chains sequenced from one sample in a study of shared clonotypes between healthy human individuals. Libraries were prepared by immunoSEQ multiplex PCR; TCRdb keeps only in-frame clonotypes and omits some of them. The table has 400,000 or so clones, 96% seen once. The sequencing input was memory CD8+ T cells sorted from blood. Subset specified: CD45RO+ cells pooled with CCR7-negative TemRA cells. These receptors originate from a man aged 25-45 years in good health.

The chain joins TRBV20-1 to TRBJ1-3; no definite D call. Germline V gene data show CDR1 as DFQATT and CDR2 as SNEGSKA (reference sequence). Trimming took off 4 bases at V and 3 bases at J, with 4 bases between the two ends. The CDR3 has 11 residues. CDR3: CSAIYGNTIYF. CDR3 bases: TGCAGTGCTATATATGGAAACACCATATATTTT.

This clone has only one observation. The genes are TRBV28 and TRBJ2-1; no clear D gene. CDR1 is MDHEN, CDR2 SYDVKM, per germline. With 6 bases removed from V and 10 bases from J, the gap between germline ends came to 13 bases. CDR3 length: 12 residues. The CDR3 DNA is TGTGCCAGCAGGAATTCGATCAGAGAGCAGTTCTTC. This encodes CASRNSIREQFF. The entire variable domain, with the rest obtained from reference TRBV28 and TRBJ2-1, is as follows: DVKVTQSSRYLVKRTGEKVFLECVQDMDHENMFWYRQDPGLGLRLIYFSYDVKMKEKGDIPEGYSVSREKKERFSLILESASTNQTSMYLCASRNSIREQFFGPGTRLTVL.

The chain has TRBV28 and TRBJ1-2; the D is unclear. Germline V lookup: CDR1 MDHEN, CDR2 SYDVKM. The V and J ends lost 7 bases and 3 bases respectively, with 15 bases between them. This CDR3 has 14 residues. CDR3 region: CASTARVRYYGYTF. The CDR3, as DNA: TGTGCCAGCACCGCTAGGGTACGCTACTATGGCTACACCTTC.

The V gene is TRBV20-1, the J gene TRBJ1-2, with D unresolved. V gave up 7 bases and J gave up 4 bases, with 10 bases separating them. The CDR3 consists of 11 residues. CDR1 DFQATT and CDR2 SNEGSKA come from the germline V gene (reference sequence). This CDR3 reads CSVITPYGYTF. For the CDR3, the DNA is TGCAGTGTCATAACCCCCTATGGCTACACCTTC.

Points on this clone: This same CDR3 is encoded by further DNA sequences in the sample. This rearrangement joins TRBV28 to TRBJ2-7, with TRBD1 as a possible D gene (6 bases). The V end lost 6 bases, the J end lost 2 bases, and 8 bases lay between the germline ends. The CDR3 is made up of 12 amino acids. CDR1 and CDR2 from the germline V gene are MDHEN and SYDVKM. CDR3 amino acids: CASRGQTYEQYF. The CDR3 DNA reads TGTGCCAGCAGGGGACAAACCTACGAGCAGTACTTC.

The chain's CDR3 is CASRPRGAANTEAFF. The CDR3 DNA reads as TGTGCCAGCAGACCGAGGGGAGCGGCGAACACTGAAGCTTTCTTT. The rearrangement joins TRBV28 to TRBJ1-1, with D possibly TRBD1 on 5 matching bases. V gave up 6 bases and J gave up 1 base, with 15 bases separating them. This CDR3 comprises 15 residues. From germline, CDR1 is MDHEN and CDR2 SYDVKM.

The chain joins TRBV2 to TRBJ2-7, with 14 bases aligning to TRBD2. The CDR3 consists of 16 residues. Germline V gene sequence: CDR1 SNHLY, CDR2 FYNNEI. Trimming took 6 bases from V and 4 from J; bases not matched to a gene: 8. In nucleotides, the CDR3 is TGTGCCAGCAGGGAGACTAGCGGGAGGGGAAGGTACGAGCAGTACTTC. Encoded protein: CASRETSGRGRYEQYF.

CDR3: CASSLTGLARVQETQYF. The CDR3 DNA reads as TGTGCCAGCAGCTTGACGGGACTAGCAAGGGTCCAAGAGACCCAGTACTTC. The V and J genes are TRBV5-4 and TRBJ2-5; 9 positions agree with TRBD2. Trimming took 1 base from V and 1 from J; bases not matched to a gene: 8. CDR1 and CDR2 (germline): SGHNT, YYREEE (reference sequence). The CDR3 spans 17 residues. Combining the CDR3 with reference TRBV5-4 and TRBJ2-5 gives the whole variable domain ETGVTQSPTHLIKTRGQQVTLRCSSQSGHNTVSWYQQALGQGPQFIFQYYREEENGRGNFPPRFSGLQFPNYSSELNVNALELDDSALYLCASSLTGLARVQETQYFGPGTRLLVL.

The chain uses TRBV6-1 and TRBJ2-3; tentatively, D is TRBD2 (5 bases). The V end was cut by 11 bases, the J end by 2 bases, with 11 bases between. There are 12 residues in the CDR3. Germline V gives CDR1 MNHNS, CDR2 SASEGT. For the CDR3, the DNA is TGTGCCGGTAGAGGGTTCACAGATACGCAGTATTTT. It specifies CAGRGFTDTQYF.

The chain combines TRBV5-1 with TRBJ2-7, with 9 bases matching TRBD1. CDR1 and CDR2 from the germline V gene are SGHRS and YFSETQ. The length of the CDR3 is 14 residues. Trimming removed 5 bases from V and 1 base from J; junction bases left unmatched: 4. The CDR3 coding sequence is TGCGCCAGCAGGGGACAGGGCTTATCCTACGAGCAGTACTTC. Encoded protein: CASRGQGLSYEQYF. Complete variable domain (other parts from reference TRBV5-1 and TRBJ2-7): KAGVTQTPRYLIKTRGQQVTLSCSPISGHRSVSWYQQTPGQGLQFLFEYFSETQRNKGNFPGRFSGRQFSNSRSEMNVSTLELGDSALYLCASRGQGLSYEQYFGPGTRLTVT.

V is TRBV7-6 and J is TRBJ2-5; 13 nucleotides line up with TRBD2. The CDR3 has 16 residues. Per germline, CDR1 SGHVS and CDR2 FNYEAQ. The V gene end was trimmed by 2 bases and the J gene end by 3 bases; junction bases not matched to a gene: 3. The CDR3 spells CASSLKTSGREETQYF. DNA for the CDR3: TGTGCCAGCAGCTTAAAAACTAGCGGGAGGGAAGAGACCCAGTACTTC.

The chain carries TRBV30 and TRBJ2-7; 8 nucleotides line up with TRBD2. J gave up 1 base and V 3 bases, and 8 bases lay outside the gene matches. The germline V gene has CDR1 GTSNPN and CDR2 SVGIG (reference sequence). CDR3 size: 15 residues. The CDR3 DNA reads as TGTGCCTGGAGGACGACTAGCGCACTATCCTACGAGCAGTACTTC. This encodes CAWRTTSALSYEQYF.

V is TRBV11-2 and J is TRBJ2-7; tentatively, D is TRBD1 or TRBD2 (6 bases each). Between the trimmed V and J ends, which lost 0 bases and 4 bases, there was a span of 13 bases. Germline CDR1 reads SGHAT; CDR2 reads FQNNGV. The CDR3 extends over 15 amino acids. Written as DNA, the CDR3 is TGTGCCAGCAGCTTAGATCTCGGGGGCGGATACGAGCAGTACTTC. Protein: CASSLDLGGGYEQYF.

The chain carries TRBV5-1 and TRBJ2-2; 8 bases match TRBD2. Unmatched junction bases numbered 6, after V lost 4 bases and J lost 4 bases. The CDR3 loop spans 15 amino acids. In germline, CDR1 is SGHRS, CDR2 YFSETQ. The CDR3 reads CASSPGLGFTGELFF. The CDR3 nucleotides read TGCGCCAGCAGCCCGGGACTAGGGTTCACCGGGGAGCTGTTTTTT.

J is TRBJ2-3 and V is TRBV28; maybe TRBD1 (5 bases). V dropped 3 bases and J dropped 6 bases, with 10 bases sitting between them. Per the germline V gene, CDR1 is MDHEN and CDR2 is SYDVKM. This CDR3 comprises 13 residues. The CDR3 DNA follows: TGTGCCAGCAGTTTCCTGGACATCGATACGCAGTATTTT. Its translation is CASSFLDIDTQYF.

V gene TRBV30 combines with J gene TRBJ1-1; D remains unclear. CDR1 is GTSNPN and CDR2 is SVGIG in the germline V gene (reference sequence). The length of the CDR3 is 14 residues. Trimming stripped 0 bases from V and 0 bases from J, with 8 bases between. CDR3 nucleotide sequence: TGTGCCTGGAGTGTATCGGGTATGAACACTGAAGCTTTCTTT. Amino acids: CAWSVSGMNTEAFF.

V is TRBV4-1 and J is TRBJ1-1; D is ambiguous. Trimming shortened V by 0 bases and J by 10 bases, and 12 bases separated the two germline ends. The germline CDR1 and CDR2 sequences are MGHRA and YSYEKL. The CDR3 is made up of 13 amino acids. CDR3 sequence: CASSQDLDVVAFF. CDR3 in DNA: TGCGCCAGCAGCCAAGACCTCGACGTGGTAGCTTTCTTT.

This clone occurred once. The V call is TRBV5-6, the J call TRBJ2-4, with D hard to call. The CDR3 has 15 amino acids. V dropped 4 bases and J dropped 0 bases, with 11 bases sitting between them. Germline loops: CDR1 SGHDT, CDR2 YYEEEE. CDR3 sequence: CASSPQPLAKNIQYF. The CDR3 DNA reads TGTGCCAGCAGCCCGCAACCCCTAGCCAAAAACATTCAGTACTTC.

CDR3 sequence reads: CAWRWTGGTEAFF. The CDR3, as DNA: TGTGCCTGGAGGTGGACAGGGGGCACTGAAGCTTTCTTT. The chain is built from TRBV30 and TRBJ1-1; TRBD1 aligns across 10 bases. The CDR3 has 13 amino acids. Germline CDR1 and CDR2: GTSNPN and SVGIG (reference sequence). V trimming: 3 bases; J trimming: 4 bases; junction bases outside the gene matches: 2.

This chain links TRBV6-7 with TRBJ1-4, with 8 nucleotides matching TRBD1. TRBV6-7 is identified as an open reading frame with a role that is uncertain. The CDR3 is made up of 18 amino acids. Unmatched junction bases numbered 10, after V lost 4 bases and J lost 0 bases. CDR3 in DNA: TGTGCCAGCAGTTTGGAAAGGACAGGGTCGCCAACTAATGAAAAACTGTTTTTT. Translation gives CASSLERTGSPTNEKLFF.

CDR3: CSVSTGVGQYF. DNA of the CDR3: TGCAGCGTCTCCACAGGGGTTGGGCAGTACTTC. V gene TRBV29-1 combines with J gene TRBJ2-7; 7 bases match TRBD1. V lost 6 bases to trimming and J lost 9 bases; unmatched junction nucleotides: 8. Germline V gene data show CDR1 as SQVTM and CDR2 as ANQGSEA. The CDR3 consists of 11 residues.

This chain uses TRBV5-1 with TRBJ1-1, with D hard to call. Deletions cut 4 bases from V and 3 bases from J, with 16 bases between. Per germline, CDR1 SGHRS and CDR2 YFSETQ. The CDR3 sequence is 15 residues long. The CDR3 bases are TGCGCCAGCAGCCCGAGTAGTTTTATGGACACTGAAGCTTTCTTT. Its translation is CASSPSSFMDTEAFF.

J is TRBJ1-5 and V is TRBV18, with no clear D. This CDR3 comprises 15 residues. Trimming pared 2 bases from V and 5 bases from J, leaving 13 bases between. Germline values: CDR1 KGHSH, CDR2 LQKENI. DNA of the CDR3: TGTGCCAGCTCACCAACCGGGATCGACGATCAGCCCCAGCATTTT. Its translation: CASSPTGIDDQPQHF.

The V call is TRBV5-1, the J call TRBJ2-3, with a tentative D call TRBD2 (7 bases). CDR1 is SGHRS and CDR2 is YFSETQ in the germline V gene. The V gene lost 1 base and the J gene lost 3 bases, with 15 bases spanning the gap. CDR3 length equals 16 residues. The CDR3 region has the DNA TGCGCCAGCAGCTTGACCACAGGGAGGGGTACAGATACGCAGTATTTT. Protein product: CASSLTTGRGTDTQYF. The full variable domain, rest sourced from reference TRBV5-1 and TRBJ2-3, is KAGVTQTPRYLIKTRGQQVTLSCSPISGHRSVSWYQQTPGQGLQFLFEYFSETQRNKGNFPGRFSGRQFSNSRSEMNVSTLELGDSALYLCASSLTTGRGTDTQYFGPGTRLTVL.

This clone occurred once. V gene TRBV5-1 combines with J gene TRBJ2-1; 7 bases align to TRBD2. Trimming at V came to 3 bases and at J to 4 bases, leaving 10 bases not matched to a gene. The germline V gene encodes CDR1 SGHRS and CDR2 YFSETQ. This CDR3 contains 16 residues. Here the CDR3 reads CASSYNSGTLYNEQFF. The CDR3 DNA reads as TGCGCCAGCAGCTACAACAGCGGGACCCTTTACAATGAGCAGTTCTTC.

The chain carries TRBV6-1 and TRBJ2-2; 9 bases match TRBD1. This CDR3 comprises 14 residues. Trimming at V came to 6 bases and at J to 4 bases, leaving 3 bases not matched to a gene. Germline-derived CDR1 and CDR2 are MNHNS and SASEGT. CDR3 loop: CASRVTGGTGELFF. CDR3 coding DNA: TGTGCCAGCAGAGTGACAGGGGGCACCGGGGAGCTGTTTTTT.

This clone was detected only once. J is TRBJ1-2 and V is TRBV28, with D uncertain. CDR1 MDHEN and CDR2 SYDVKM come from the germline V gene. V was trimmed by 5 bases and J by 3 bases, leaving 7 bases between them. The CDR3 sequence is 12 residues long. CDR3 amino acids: CASSNSYYGYTF. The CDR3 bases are TGTGCCAGCAGTAACAGTTACTATGGCTACACCTTC.